The clone carrying this T cell receptor (beta chain) was observed many times. Its specificity is not known. This sample was included in a study of identical twins. The V gene's germline CDR1 is SGHVS and CDR2 FQNEAQ. This CDR3 spans 15 amino acids. V was shortened by 1 base and J by 0 bases, with 7 bases between the two germline ends. Findings of the study overall: Beta out-of-frame sequences showed weaker excess sharing between twins.

Healthy Caucasian donors formed the entire cohort. TCRdb independently ran MiXCR on the 5' RACE reads; one entry per CDR3 protein. The sample has around 1.7 million distinct CDR3 sequences; 25% to 35% are singletons. This sequence originates from a newborn girl in good health. The chain employs TRBV7-8 and TRBJ1-5; unclear D gene. Material for sequencing was cord blood. CDR3 coding DNA: TGTGCCAGCAGCTTAGGGGCGTATAGCAATCAGCCCCAGCATTTT. Protein: CASSLGAYSNQPQHF.